This T cell receptor beta chain was observed in a study of cytomegalovirus exposure and HLA in healthy donors. Findings and limits, study-wide: A reported reduction in N-insertions relative to the approximately 690-donor mean was seen in an Asian-associated ancestry cluster in a later analysis.

Healthy bone marrow donors made up the cohort. This clone appeared once. What it binds is not known. The PCR was carried out with 60 Vbeta primers and 13 Jbeta primers. The data were produced by immunoSEQ multiplex PCR, yet TCRdb's version contains in-frame clones alone and is incomplete. Of about 160,000 clones detected, approximately 84% appear once; the ten largest clones hold roughly 1.4%. This CDR3 has 16 amino acids. The V gene's germline CDR1 is MNHNY and CDR2 SVGAGI (reference sequence). V lost 0 bases to trimming and J lost 7 bases; unmatched junction nucleotides: 10. The sequence was obtained from a man in his fifties or sixties in good health and CMV-seropositive. The sequenced sample was PBMCs. The chain carries TRBV6-6 and TRBJ2-7, with TRBD1 identical over 9 bases. In DNA, the CDR3 is TGTGCCAGCAGTTACTCGTTTCCCCCGGGACAGGGTGAGCAGTACTTC. Translating it yields CASSYSFPPGQGEQYF.